This entry concerns a single T cell receptor (beta chain). Its antigen is still unknown. No base quality information exists; no much larger clone differs at one position. What this sample's time point label stands for: persistent/refractory GD, antithyroid drugs over 5 years with positive TRAb. RNA was extracted from PBMCs in TRIzol for both TCR sequencing and RNA sequencing. The diagnosis of Graves' disease followed American Thyroid Association guidelines. Patients were recruited from an endocrinology department in Xi'an, China. Each patient gave around 9.2 milliliters of peripheral blood, collected in an EDTA anticoagulant tube. Ficoll Paque Plus density gradient separation was used to isolate PBMCs, and no additional T cell sorting was done. An Agilent 2100 Bioanalyzer and agarose gel were used to check RNA quality, while a NanoDrop 2000 measured RNA concentration. The library was obtained by multiplex PCR. The sample was run on an Illumina HiSeq 4000. iRepertoire HTBI primers and Arm-PCR amplification of CDR3 regions were used to construct TCR beta libraries. PCR products were gel purified before sequencing. Under the source paper's analysis protocol: Gene usage analysis of CDR3 amino acid clonotypes used the 62 TRBV and approximately 13 TRBJ segments found across samples. COPE and FqMerger were used to merge the filtered high-quality paired reads into contigs. Contigs were aligned with BLAST to IMGT TRBV, TRBD and TRBJ reference genes, and CDR3 was defined per IMGT. Any clonotype with a frequency above 0.1% was counted as a highly expanded clone. Repertoire diversity was measured by Shannon entropy, and V-J evenness by the Gini coefficient. A clonotype was considered public if more than one individual shared it. TCRdb reanalyzed the raw reads on its own, using fastp at Q25 for trimming and MiXCR for clone calling, and kept in-frame beta chains. CDR3 protein duplicates are merged, each entry listing the most common genes and DNA. The V and J calls, along with clone size, are taken from TCRdb and not from the paper's own processing. The sample data list some 340,000 distinct CDR3 sequences, and 23% of these were observed just once. The ten top clones hold 25% to 35% of the sample.

The data stem from a study of regulatory T cells in long-lasting Graves disease (dated by TCRdb to the early 2020s). About the study as a whole: Persistent Graves' disease meant more than 5 years of antithyroid drug treatment with TSH receptor autoantibodies that stayed positive. Patients with persistent Graves' disease were compared with patients with newly diagnosed Graves' disease using TCR sequencing and RNA sequencing of peripheral blood. In the clinical cohort, patients with persistent Graves' disease had used antithyroid drugs for an average of roughly ten years. A total of roughly 35 samples underwent TCR sequencing: 13 from persistent and about 20 from newly diagnosed Graves' disease patients. The study took place in China and was registered as a clinical trial. Results the study describes overall, beyond this receptor: Only the TCR beta chain was sequenced and analyzed. TRBV28, TRBJ1-2 and TRBJ2-5 were preferentially used in persistent disease, while TRBV20-1 and TRBJ2-1 were favored in newly diagnosed disease. Only peripheral blood was studied, because thyroid tissue, the primary lesion, was inaccessible. The authors acknowledged the small sample size as a limitation that may reduce accuracy. Patients with persistent disease shared more public clonotypes (approximately 2,500) than newly diagnosed patients did (roughly 970). Persistent Graves' disease patients showed lower TCR Shannon entropy and fewer highly expanded clones than newly diagnosed patients, suggesting clonal expansion.

The CDR3 goes from the cysteine to the phenylalanine over 11 residues. Only the CDR3 portion is preserved as DNA: 33 bases, with reading frame beginning at the first base. Via the germline V gene, CDR1 is SQVTM and CDR2 ANQGSEA. V is shortened by 3 bases, J by 6 bases, and the region joining them spans 5 bases. This receptor chain uses TRBV29-1 and TRBJ2-2; the D gene is unclear. The clonotype originates from a woman between 40 and 55 years old with Graves disease. Donor details come from another sample of the same person, matched by shared clones. The sample consisted of peripheral blood mononuclear cells (PBMCs), taken when the disease was refractory, from a patient treated with antithyroid drugs. The CDR3 region: CSVEGAGELFF. The DNA sequence follows: TGCAGCGTTGAGGGTGCCGGGGAGCTGTTTTTT.